This T cell receptor (beta chain) was found in a study of T cell responses to AZD1222 COVID-19 vaccine. Here immunoSEQ multiplex PCR was the method, and the copy in TCRdb shows in-frame clones only, minus some. The sample includes about 110,000 clones, about 90% seen only once; the top ten take 4.8%. This clone was observed a few times. The target antigen is unknown. General study results and limits: The donor group comprised mostly white British people and more females; the analysis possibly underestimated clonal diversity.

Germline V gene data show CDR1 as LGHNA and CDR2 as YSLEER. V lost 0 bases and J lost 0, with 8 bases in between. This CDR3 has 15 residues. Sequences were derived from peripheral blood, sampled 28 days after the second AZD1222 dose. The chain employs TRBV4-3 and TRBJ1-2; D remains unclear. This clonotype was sampled from an adult who received the AZD1222 COVID-19 vaccine. CDR3 amino acids: CASSQDLLANYGYTF. In DNA, the CDR3 is TGCGCCAGCAGCCAAGATCTCCTAGCTAACTATGGCTACACCTTC.